This is a list of T cell receptor beta chains from one sample in a study of blood T cell repertoires in COVID-19. Repertoires were generated with immunoSEQ multiplex PCR, while TCRdb's copy carries only in-frame clones and drops some. The sample lists some 150,000 clones, 70% to 90% seen once, with roughly 5.4% in the top ten. The sample comprised peripheral blood. The source is a human donor in a cohort sampled during active COVID-19. CDR3s include the opening cysteine and the closing phenylalanine or tryptophan. A D gene is named only where the DNA matches it firmly. Clone size is stated in some rows and not others, as once, few, many or a class when expanded.

TRBV7-3	TRBJ2-2	NA	TRBD2	TGTGCCAGCAGCACTAGCGGGAACACCGGGGAGCTGTTTTTT	CASSTSGNTGELFF
TRBV10-1	TRBJ2-7	NA	TRBD2	TGCGCCAGCAGTGAAATCCATGGTAGCGGGACCTCGGAGTACTTC	CASSEIHGSGTSEYF
TRBV9	TRBJ1-2	NA	TRBD1	TGTGCCAGCAGCTTTCGACCGGGACAGGGTCTTTATGGCTACACCTTC	CASSFRPGQGLYGYTF
TRBV7-3	TRBJ2-1	NA	TRBD2	TGTGCCAGCAGCCCACGGACTAGCGGGGATCAGTTCTTC	CASSPRTSGDQFF
TRBV28	TRBJ2-7	NA	TRBD2	TGTGCCAGCATGGTGACTAGCGGGGGAAACTACGAGCAGTACTTC	CASMVTSGGNYEQYF
TRBV30	TRBJ2-3	NA	TRBD2	TGTGCCTGGAGCCCGGGAGTAGCGGGGTTCACAGATACGCAGTATTTT	CAWSPGVAGFTDTQYF
TRBV11-1	TRBJ2-1	NA	NA	TGTGCCAGCAGCCCAGGACTGAGGGCCAATGAGCAGTTCTTC	CASSPGLRANEQFF
TRBV7-7	TRBJ2-5	NA	NA	TGTGCTAGCAGCCGTCGAGAAGGGGCGGAGACCCAGTACTTC	CASSRREGAETQYF
TRBV2	TRBJ1-1	NA	TRBD1	TGTGCCAGCACTGAGGACAGGGGGCCGACTGAAGCTTTCTTT	CASTEDRGPTEAFF
TRBV28	TRBJ1-3	NA	NA	TGTGCCAGCAGTTCATTAAAGGGGCTCTCTGGAAACACCATATATTTT	CASSSLKGLSGNTIYF
TRBV7-2	TRBJ1-5	NA	NA	TGTGCCAGCAGCTCTCAGGGTGACCAGCCCCAGCATTTT	CASSSQGDQPQHF
TRBV2	TRBJ1-5	once	TRBD1	TGTGCCAGCAGTCCTTACGACAGGGTAGGTCAGCCCCAGCATTTT	CASSPYDRVGQPQHF
TRBV30	TRBJ1-6	NA	TRBD1	TGTGCCTGGGGGACAGGGCTGGATAATTCACCCCTCCACTTT	CAWGTGLDNSPLHF
TRBV28	TRBJ1-1	NA	NA	TGTGCCAGCAGTCCCAAGGGACTTTGGATCACTGAAGCTTTCTTT	CASSPKGLWITEAFF
TRBV6-6	TRBJ2-3	NA	TRBD2	TGTGCCAGCAGTTACGGGCTAGCGGGGGGCACAGATACGCAGTATTTT	CASSYGLAGGTDTQYF
TRBV11-3	TRBJ2-2	NA	NA	TGTGCCAGCAGCTTAGATGGACAACGGAAAGGGGGCACCGGGGAGCTGTTTTTT	CASSLDGQRKGGTGELFF
TRBV18	TRBJ2-2	NA	NA	TGTGCCAGCTCACCTGGGCTTCAGGACACCGGGGAGCTGTTTTTT	CASSPGLQDTGELFF
TRBV21-1	TRBJ1-3	NA	NA	TGTGCCAGCAGCAAATGTCCGGGGGGCTCCGGAAACACCATATATTTT	CASSKCPGGSGNTIYF
TRBV6-5	TRBJ2-1	NA	NA	TGTGCCAGCAGTTACTCGAAGCTGGGAGGAAATGAGCAGTTCTTC	CASSYSKLGGNEQFF
TRBV19	TRBJ2-1	NA	TRBD2	TGTGCCAGTAGTACACTAGCGGGAGGTAACAATGAGCAGTTCTTC	CASSTLAGGNNEQFF
TRBV3-1/TRBV3-2	TRBJ2-7	NA	NA	TGTGCCAGCAGCCAAGAAACAGGGAGGGGGGTCTACGAGCAGTACTTC	CASSQETGRGVYEQYF
TRBV6-5	TRBJ2-3	NA	NA	TGTGCCAGCAGGGGCGGGATGATAACAGATACGCAGTATTTT	CASRGGMITDTQYF